These 32 T cell receptor beta chains originate from one sample sequenced in a study of shared clonotypes between healthy human individuals. The data were produced by immunoSEQ multiplex PCR, yet TCRdb's version contains in-frame clones alone and is incomplete. Counted here are about 1.1 million clones, 70% to 85% occurring once; the ten biggest clones make up 0.89%. Specimen: memory CD4+ T cells from PBMCs. Indicated subset: CD45RA-negative fraction. The receptors were gathered from a man between 18 and 29 years old in good health. Some clones in this sample may be carry-over from other donors' samples.

The chain joins TRBV5-1 to TRBJ2-3, with 13 nucleotides matching TRBD2. Germline CDR1 and CDR2: SGHRS and YFSETQ. This CDR3 is built from 19 residues. The J segment lost 6 bases and the V segment lost 4 bases, leaving 17 bases of the junction unmatched. CDR3 bases: TGCGCCAGCAGCCGATCTACTAGCGGGAGGGCGTTGGGGGTGGATACGCAGTATTTT. Amino acid sequence: CASSRSTSGRALGVDTQYF.

J is TRBJ1-5 and V is TRBV19, with D possibly being TRBD1 (5 bases). Germline V CDR1 and CDR2: LNHDA, SQIVND (reference sequence). Trimming stripped 4 bases from V and 5 bases from J, with 15 bases between. The CDR3 consists of 15 residues. The CDR3 region has the DNA TGTGCCAGTAGTACATACGGGACGGAAGATCAGCCCCAGCATTTT. This translates into CASSTYGTEDQPQHF.

The V gene is TRBV12-5, the J gene TRBJ1-1; the match to TRBD1 covers 10 bases. Germline values: CDR1 LGHNT, CDR2 FRNRAP. The CDR3 loop spans 15 amino acids. The junction had 8 bases not matched to a gene; V was cut back by 3 bases and J by 7 bases. In DNA, the CDR3 is TGTGCTAGTGGTTTCATGACAGGGGGCTATAGTGAAGCTTTCTTT. This gives the protein CASGFMTGGYSEAFF.

This clone was observed many times. This sequence joins TRBV29-1 and TRBJ2-1; D remains unclear. The germline V and J ends were trimmed by 2 bases and 0 bases, with 8 bases remaining between them. The CDR3 has 14 amino acids. Looked up from germline, CDR1 is SQVTM and CDR2 is ANQGSEA. The CDR3 DNA sequence: TGCAGCGTTGAATGGCTTTACTCCTACAATGAGCAGTTCTTC. This codes for CSVEWLYSYNEQFF.

The chain combines TRBV27 with TRBJ2-1; the match to TRBD2 covers 8 bases. The CDR3 is 17 amino acids. Germline trimming cut 3 bases from V and 6 bases from J; bases unmatched to any gene: 13. Germline V gene sequence: CDR1 MNHEY, CDR2 SMNVEV (reference sequence). CDR3 DNA sequence: TGTGCCAGCAGTTTCTACGACGTCGGGACTAGTATCAATGAGCAGTTCTTC. Encoded protein: CASSFYDVGTSINEQFF.

This clone was observed a single time. Germline is not matched at one junction end, which may reflect a read error. The V call is TRBV7-3, the J call TRBJ2-2; TRBD2 agrees at 9 bases. In germline, CDR1 is SGHTA, CDR2 FQGTGA. The CDR3 loop spans 14 amino acids. The chain's CDR3 is CASSPSGMAGELLF. The CDR3 nucleotides read TGTGCCAGCAGTCCTAGCGGGATGGCCGGGGAGCTGCTTTTT.

This chain uses TRBV28 with TRBJ1-2, with D possibly matching TRBD1 (5 bases). The CDR3 runs to 14 residues. The germline V gene encodes CDR1 MDHEN and CDR2 SYDVKM. The V end lost 6 bases, the J end lost 1 base, and 12 bases lay between the germline ends. The CDR3 nucleotides read TGTGCCAGCAGATACAGGTCCGGTAACTATGGCTACACCTTC. Amino acid sequence: CASRYRSGNYGYTF.

V is TRBV28 and J is TRBJ1-5, with 7 positions matching TRBD1. Germline values: CDR1 MDHEN, CDR2 SYDVKM. V shed 2 bases and J 1 base; nucleotides not matched to a gene: 8. The CDR3 contains 17 residues. The CDR3 DNA follows: TGTGCCAGCAGTTTAAATAATCTGGGACAGAGCAATCAGCCCCAGCATTTT. It is translated as CASSLNNLGQSNQPQHF.

The V call is TRBV27, the J call TRBJ2-2; D may be TRBD2 (6 bases). There are 13 residues in the CDR3. Germline V gives CDR1 MNHEY, CDR2 SMNVEV (reference sequence). Trimming removed 10 bases at V and 7 bases at J, with 16 bases between. CDR3 coding DNA: TGTGCCATTTCGGACCGGGGAGGCGGGGAGCTGTTTTTT. This translates into CAISDRGGGELFF.

V usage is TRBV18 and J usage is TRBJ2-7; the match to TRBD2 covers 9 bases. Germline CDR1 reads KGHSH; CDR2 reads LQKENI. The junction had 6 bases not matched to a gene; V was cut back by 4 bases and J by 2 bases. The CDR3 contains 15 residues. The CDR3 loop reads CASSRTSGPTYEQYF. The DNA of the CDR3 is TGTGCCAGCTCACGAACTAGCGGGCCGACCTACGAGCAGTACTTC.

The rearrangement joins TRBV4-2 to TRBJ2-1, with 9 bases fitting TRBD2. The CDR3 is 16 amino acids. J lost 9 bases, V lost 0 bases, and 9 bases had no gene match. CDR1 and CDR2 from the germline V gene are LGHNA and YNFKEQ. The CDR3 is CASSQETGLASGEQFF. CDR3 in DNA: TGTGCCAGCAGCCAAGAGACGGGACTAGCTTCCGGTGAGCAGTTCTTC.

This clone was recorded many times. The rearrangement links TRBV28 to TRBJ1-2; D is perhaps TRBD1 (5 bases). The CDR3 extends over 12 amino acids. Germline CDR1 reads MDHEN; CDR2 reads SYDVKM. With 5 bases removed from V and 6 bases from J, the gap between germline ends came to 10 bases. CDR3 DNA: TGTGCCAGCAGTCCCCGGACAAATGGCTACACCTTC. Translating it yields CASSPRTNGYTF.

This chain joins TRBV30 and TRBJ2-1, with 9 bases aligning to TRBD2. The J segment lost 4 bases and the V segment lost 2 bases, leaving 3 bases of the junction unmatched. There are 14 residues in the CDR3. Germline assignment: CDR1 GTSNPN and CDR2 SVGIG (reference sequence). The CDR3 DNA reads as TGTGCCTGGAGTAGGCTAGCGGGGTACAATGAGCAGTTCTTC. Its protein is CAWSRLAGYNEQFF.

Concerning this clone itself: A much larger clone lies one base from this, so it may be a read error. Other nucleotide sequences in the sample specify the same CDR3. The chain combines TRBV2 with TRBJ1-5, with D hard to call. The CDR3 consists of 13 residues. The ends were cut back, 6 bases at V and 1 base at J, with 7 bases in the middle. CDR1 is SNHLY, CDR2 FYNNEI, per germline. The CDR3 sequence: CASSGDSNQPQHF. Here the CDR3 DNA reads TGTGCCAGCAGCGGAGACAGCAATCAGCCCCAGCATTTT.

This chain connects TRBV4-3 to TRBJ2-7; tentatively, D is TRBD1 (6 bases). Per the germline V gene, CDR1 is LGHNA and CDR2 is YSLEER. The CDR3 loop spans 15 amino acids. V lost 1 base, J lost 4 bases, and 14 bases lay in between. CDR3 coding DNA: TGCGCCAGCAGCCAAGTGTATGGGGGCTCTTACGAGCAGTACTTC. Translating it yields CASSQVYGGSYEQYF.

For this clone: The sample contains more than one DNA sequence encoding this CDR3. The chain carries TRBV28 and TRBJ2-2; no reliable D call. V shed 3 bases and J shed 4 bases, with 6 bases lying between them. This CDR3 is 13 amino acids long. The germline V gene has CDR1 MDHEN and CDR2 SYDVKM. The CDR3 loop reads CASSFGPTGELFF. CDR3 coding DNA: TGTGCCAGCAGTTTTGGACCCACCGGGGAGCTGTTTTTT. The variable domain in full, completed from reference TRBV28 and TRBJ2-2, reads DVKVTQSSRYLVKRTGEKVFLECVQDMDHENMFWYRQDPGLGLRLIYFSYDVKMKEKGDIPEGYSVSREKKERFSLILESASTNQTSMYLCASSFGPTGELFFGEGSRLTVL.

The chain combines TRBV6-6 with TRBJ2-1; D is possibly TRBD2 (6 bases). V lost 6 bases and J lost 2, with 14 bases in between. The germline V gene has CDR1 MNHNY and CDR2 SVGAGI (reference sequence). CDR3 size: 15 residues. The DNA of the CDR3 is TGTGCCAGCAGCCAAAGCGGGCCCACCTACAATGAGCAGTTCTTC. It is translated as CASSQSGPTYNEQFF.

This rearrangement joins TRBV5-4 to TRBJ1-4; D call uncertain. The V end lost 0 bases, the J end lost 7 bases, and 10 bases lay between the germline ends. The CDR3 spans 14 residues. Germline V gene lookup returns CDR1 SGHNT and CDR2 YYREEE (reference sequence). The DNA for the CDR3 is TGTGCCAGCAGCTTGGGTTCTGGGTTTGAAAAACTGTTTTTT. It translates to CASSLGSGFEKLFF.

This clone was seen once. The chain recombines TRBV27 with TRBJ1-2, with D uncertain. The CDR3 length is 13 residues. CDR1 and CDR2 from the germline V gene are MNHEY and SMNVEV (reference sequence). Between the trimmed V and J ends, which lost 5 bases and 5 bases, there was a span of 12 bases. The CDR3 sequence: CASSPIDGYGYTF. CDR3 nucleotide sequence: TGTGCCAGCAGTCCGATCGACGGGTATGGCTACACCTTC.

V and J are TRBV4-2 and TRBJ1-1; no clear D. Germline assignment: CDR1 LGHNA and CDR2 YNFKEQ. V lost 3 bases and J 1 base, leaving 6 bases between the germline ends. The CDR3 totals 13 residues. CDR3 nucleotides: TGTGCCAGCAGCCAGAGCGGGAACACTGAAGCTTTCTTT. It translates to CASSQSGNTEAFF.

In regard to this clone: Other DNA sequences in this sample translate to the same CDR3. The chain links TRBV6-6 to TRBJ2-7, with 8 bases matching TRBD1. Germline values: CDR1 MNHNY, CDR2 SVGAGI (reference sequence). V was pared by 0 bases and J by 4 bases, with 2 bases of the junction left unmatched. There are 14 residues in the CDR3. For the CDR3, the DNA is TGTGCCAGCAGTTACTCGCAGGGGGCATACGAGCAGTACTTC. Amino acid sequence: CASSYSQGAYEQYF.

This clone was recorded only once. The J gene is TRBJ1-2, the V gene TRBV6-1; 9 nucleotides agree with TRBD1. This CDR3 contains 15 residues. V was clipped by 3 bases and J by 2 bases; unmatched bases: 4. Germline assignment: CDR1 MNHNS and CDR2 SASEGT. In DNA, the CDR3 is TGTGCCAGCAGTGAGGGGGACAGGGCGAACTATGGCTACACCTTC. The encoded protein is CASSEGDRANYGYTF.

The gene calls are TRBV27 and TRBJ2-3, with 7 bases identical to TRBD2. V shed 7 bases, J shed 3 bases, and the junction held 10 bases outside the gene matches. The CDR3 has 15 amino acids. The germline V gene encodes CDR1 MNHEY and CDR2 SMNVEV (reference sequence). CDR3 residues: CASTSWGAGTDTQYF. CDR3 DNA sequence: TGTGCCAGCACCTCCTGGGGAGCGGGGACAGATACGCAGTATTTT.

The chain recombines TRBV28 with TRBJ1-1; D perhaps matches TRBD1 (5 bases). This CDR3 is 13 amino acids long. The germline gives CDR1 MDHEN, CDR2 SYDVKM. V was trimmed by 6 bases and J by 3 bases, leaving 11 bases between them. The CDR3: CASSPRVHTEAFF. The CDR3 DNA reads TGTGCCAGCAGCCCCAGGGTTCACACTGAAGCTTTCTTT. Variable domain in full (rest from reference TRBV28 and TRBJ1-1): DVKVTQSSRYLVKRTGEKVFLECVQDMDHENMFWYRQDPGLGLRLIYFSYDVKMKEKGDIPEGYSVSREKKERFSLILESASTNQTSMYLCASSPRVHTEAFFGQGTRLTVV.

CDR3 loop: CASSLGVAGEEQYF. The CDR3 nucleotides are TGTGCCAGCAGCTTAGGAGTAGCGGGAGAAGAGCAGTACTTC. The chain carries TRBV11-1 and TRBJ2-7; 9 bases match TRBD2. V trimming: 1 base; J trimming: 7 bases; junction bases outside the gene matches: 5. This CDR3 has 14 amino acids. CDR1 is SGHAT and CDR2 is FQDESV in the germline V gene (reference sequence).

V gene TRBV5-6 combines with J gene TRBJ2-5, with D tentatively TRBD1 (7 bases). CDR3 length equals 15 residues. V shed 0 bases and J shed 4 bases, with 13 bases lying between them. Germline loops: CDR1 SGHDT, CDR2 YYEEEE. In DNA, the CDR3 is TGTGCCAGCAGCTTGGGGCTGCAGGGGGGAGAGACCCAGTACTTC. It encodes CASSLGLQGGETQYF.

J is TRBJ2-7 and V is TRBV18; 7 nucleotides line up with TRBD1. This CDR3 region has 14 residues. Germline V gives CDR1 KGHSH, CDR2 LQKENI. Losses at the gene ends were 3 bases for V and 6 bases for J; bases not matched to a gene: 8. The CDR3 bases are TGTGCCAGCTCACCTTGGGACAGTAAGATCGAGCAGTACTTC. Its protein product is CASSPWDSKIEQYF.

The chain couples TRBV2 to TRBJ1-4; unclear D gene. V lost 3 bases to trimming and J lost 4 bases, with 6 bases between them. Germline CDR1 is SNHLY and CDR2 is FYNNEI. CDR3 length equals 13 residues. DNA for the CDR3: TGTGCCAGCAGTGAGAGCCATAATGAAAAACTGTTTTTT. Translation gives CASSESHNEKLFF.

The chain has TRBV7-9 and TRBJ2-5, with 7 bases matching TRBD2. The germline V gene has CDR1 SEHNR and CDR2 FQNEAQ (reference sequence). V shed 5 bases and J 3 bases; nucleotides not matched to a gene: 15. The CDR3 runs to 17 residues. This CDR3 reads CASSAWGAAGLKETQYF. The CDR3 nucleotides are TGTGCCAGCAGCGCGTGGGGTGCAGCGGGGCTAAAAGAGACCCAGTACTTC.

This clone was seen a single time. The genes are TRBV6-5 and TRBJ2-2; 10 positions match TRBD2. The germline V gene has CDR1 MNHEY and CDR2 SVGAGI. V dropped 2 bases and J dropped 4; count of bases not matched to a gene: 4. The CDR3 has 16 amino acids. CDR3 protein: CASSYLRTSGTGELFF. The CDR3 DNA sequence: TGTGCCAGCAGTTACCTTCGGACTAGCGGCACCGGGGAGCTGTTTTTT.

The V gene is TRBV7-9, the J gene TRBJ2-2, with D possibly TRBD1 on 6 matching bases. Per germline, CDR1 SEHNR and CDR2 FQNEAQ (reference sequence). The CDR3 runs 14 residues. The V gene lost 8 bases and the J gene lost 0 bases, with 10 bases spanning the gap. DNA for the CDR3: TGTGCCAGCGGGACAAGCACGAACACCGGGGAGCTGTTTTTT. This codes for CASGTSTNTGELFF.

This clone was observed a handful of times. This chain uses TRBV5-5 with TRBJ2-2; 11 bases fit TRBD2. The length of the CDR3 is 16 residues. CDR1 and CDR2 (germline): SGHKS, YYEKEE (reference sequence). V was pared by 0 bases and J by 8 bases, with 6 bases of the junction left unmatched. The CDR3 loop reads CASSLELAGVFGELFF. In DNA, the CDR3 is TGTGCCAGCAGCTTGGAACTAGCGGGAGTATTTGGGGAGCTGTTTTTT.